This TCR beta chain was profiled in a study of T cells in Graves' hyperthyroidism and ophthalmopathy. The CDR3 extends over 16 amino acids. Germline CDR1 reads SGHAT; CDR2 reads FQNNGV. V lost 6 bases to trimming and J lost 6 bases, with 23 bases between them. This clonotype was observed a handful of times. Hyperthyroidism had been newly diagnosed in patients aged 18 to 65, and its duration was under 2 months. Exclusion followed for patients with uncontrolled infection, other autoimmune disease, pregnancy or lactation. The study based diagnoses on clinical symptoms, serum thyroxine and TRAb, thyroid ultrasound and orbital computed tomography. Amplification of TCR beta CDR3 regions was performed using RNA transcripts as template. The HTBI set primed first-round TCR CDR3 RT-PCR. Each CDR3 protein gets one entry after TCRdb re-called the multiplex PCR reads with MiXCR. The repertoire includes some 440,000 distinct CDR3 sequences, about a sixth of them detected once, and roughly 13% sits in the top ten.

The sequence derives from a woman aged 18-35 years with Graves' hyperthyroidism. The chain couples TRBV11-2 to TRBJ1-1, with unresolved D. Specimen: blood. The CDR3 spells CASRVPAKIKGAEAFF. The CDR3 DNA reads as TGTGCCAGCAGGGTCCCGGCAAAAATAAAGGGCGCTGAAGCTTTCTTT.